Following are 5 T cell receptor beta chains from one sample sequenced in a study of CD8 T cells in ankylosing spondylitis. Regarding the study as a whole: Ankylosing spondylitis blood appeared to carry a characteristic TCR beta motif of roughly eight highly homologous variants.

From the 5' RACE reads, TCRdb called clonotypes with MiXCR, one entry per CDR3 protein. The sample lists 220,000 or so distinct CDR3 sequences, approximately 20% occurring once. No antigen is known for these receptors. What was sequenced was blood, either unsorted or a sorted T cell fraction (not recorded which). These receptors were taken from a male donor with ankylosing spondylitis.

The gene calls are TRBV4-1 and TRBJ1-5; TRBD1 aligns across 7 bases. This CDR3 has 15 residues. J lost 5 bases, V lost 4 bases, and 8 bases had no gene match. CDR1 and CDR2 from the germline V gene are MGHRA and YSYEKL. The CDR3 is CASSPLPGGYQPQHF. CDR3 DNA: TGCGCCAGCAGCCCACTCCCAGGGGGGTATCAGCCCCAGCATTTT.

The chain carries TRBV10-3 and TRBJ1-5, with 11 positions matching TRBD1. Germline CDR1 and CDR2: ENHRY and SYGVKD. There are 18 residues in the CDR3. Trimming at V came to 0 bases and at J to 6 bases, leaving 10 bases not matched to a gene. CDR3 bases: TGTGCCATCAGTGAGTCGCCGGGACAGGGGGAAGGAGGTCAGCCCCAGCATTTT. Its translation: CAISESPGQGEGGQPQHF.

V is TRBV7-9 and J is TRBJ2-1, with 12 bases aligning to TRBD1. The germline V gene encodes CDR1 SEHNR and CDR2 FQNEAQ (reference sequence). This CDR3 spans 15 amino acids. V was pared by 4 bases and J by 8 bases, with 6 bases of the junction left unmatched. CDR3 bases: TGTGCCAGCAGCTCGGGACAGGGGGCTGGGTATGAGCAGTTCTTC. Protein product: CASSSGQGAGYEQFF.

This clonotype was seen a few times. CDR3 in amino acids: CATSVPPAETQYF. DNA for the CDR3: TGTGCCACCAGTGTGCCGCCCGCAGAGACCCAGTACTTC. The chain links TRBV24-1 to TRBJ2-5; D is ambiguous. Trimming took off 5 bases at V and 4 bases at J, with 10 bases between the two ends. Per germline, CDR1 KGHDR and CDR2 SFDVKD. This CDR3 region has 13 residues.

This clonotype was seen ten or more times. V is TRBV2 and J is TRBJ2-7; D possibly corresponds to TRBD1 (5 bases). From germline, CDR1 is SNHLY and CDR2 FYNNEI. The CDR3 has 17 residues. Trimming left V 2 bases short and J 0 bases short, with 17 bases between. CDR3 sequence reads: CASSEPTDSTSSYEQYF. The CDR3 DNA follows: TGTGCCAGCAGTGAACCAACAGACAGCACGAGCTCCTACGAGCAGTACTTC.